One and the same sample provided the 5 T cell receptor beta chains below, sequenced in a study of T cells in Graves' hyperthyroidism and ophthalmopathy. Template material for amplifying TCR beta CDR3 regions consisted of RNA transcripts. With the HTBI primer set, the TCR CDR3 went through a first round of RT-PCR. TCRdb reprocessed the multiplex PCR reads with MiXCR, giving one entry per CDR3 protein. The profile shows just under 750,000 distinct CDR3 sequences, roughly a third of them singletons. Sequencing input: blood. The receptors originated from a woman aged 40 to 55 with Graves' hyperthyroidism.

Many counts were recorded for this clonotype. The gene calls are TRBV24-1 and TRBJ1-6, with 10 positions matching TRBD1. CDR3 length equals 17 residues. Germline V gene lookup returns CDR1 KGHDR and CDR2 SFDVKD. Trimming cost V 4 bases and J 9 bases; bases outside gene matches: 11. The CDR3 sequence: CATSEVTGGRKGSPLHF. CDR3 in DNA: TGTGCCACCAGTGAGGTGACAGGGGGCAGAAAAGGTTCACCCCTCCACTTT.

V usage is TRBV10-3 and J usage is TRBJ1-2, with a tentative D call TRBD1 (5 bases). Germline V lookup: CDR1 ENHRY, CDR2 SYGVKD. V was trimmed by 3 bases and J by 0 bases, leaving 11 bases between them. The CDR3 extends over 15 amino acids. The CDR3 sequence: CAISEQTETNYGYTF. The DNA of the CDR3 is TGTGCCATCAGTGAACAGACAGAAACTAACTATGGCTACACCTTC.

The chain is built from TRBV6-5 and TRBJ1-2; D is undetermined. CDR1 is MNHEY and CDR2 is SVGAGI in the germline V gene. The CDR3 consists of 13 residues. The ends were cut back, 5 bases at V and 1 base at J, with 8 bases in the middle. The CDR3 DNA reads TGTGCCAGCAGTCCGATCCTTAACTATGGCTACACCTTC. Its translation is CASSPILNYGYTF.

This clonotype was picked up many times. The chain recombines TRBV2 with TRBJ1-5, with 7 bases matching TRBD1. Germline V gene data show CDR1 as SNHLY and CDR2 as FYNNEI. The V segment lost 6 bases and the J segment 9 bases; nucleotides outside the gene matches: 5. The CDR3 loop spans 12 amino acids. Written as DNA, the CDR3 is TGTGCCAGCAGGGGGACAGTGTGGCCCCAGCATTTT. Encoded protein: CASRGTVWPQHF.

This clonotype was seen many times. Here the CDR3 reads CASSLSGTSGAYQETQYF. Written as DNA, the CDR3 is TGTGCCAGCAGCCTTAGTGGGACTAGCGGAGCGTACCAAGAGACCCAGTACTTC. The chain joins TRBV7-9 to TRBJ2-5; the match to TRBD2 covers 11 bases. Trimming cost V 5 bases and J 0 bases; bases outside gene matches: 11. There are 18 residues in the CDR3. The germline V gene encodes CDR1 SEHNR and CDR2 FQNEAQ (reference sequence).